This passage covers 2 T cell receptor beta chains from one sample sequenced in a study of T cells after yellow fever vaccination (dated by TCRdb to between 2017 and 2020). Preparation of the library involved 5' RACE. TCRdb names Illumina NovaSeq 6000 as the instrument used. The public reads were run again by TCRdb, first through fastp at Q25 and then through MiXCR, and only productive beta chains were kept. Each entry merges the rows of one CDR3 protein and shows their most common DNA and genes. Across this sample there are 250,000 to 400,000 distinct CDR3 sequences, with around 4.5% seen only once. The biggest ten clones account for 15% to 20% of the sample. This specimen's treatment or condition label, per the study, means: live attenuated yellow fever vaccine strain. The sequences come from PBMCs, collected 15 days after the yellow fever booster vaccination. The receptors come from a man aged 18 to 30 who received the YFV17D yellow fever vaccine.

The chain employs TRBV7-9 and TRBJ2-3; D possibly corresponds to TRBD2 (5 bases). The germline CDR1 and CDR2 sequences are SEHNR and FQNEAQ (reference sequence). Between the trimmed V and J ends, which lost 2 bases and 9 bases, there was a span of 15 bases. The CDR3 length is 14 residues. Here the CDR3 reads CASSLLGANLTQYF. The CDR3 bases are TGTGCCAGCAGCTTACTGGGAGCTAACTTGACGCAGTATTTT.

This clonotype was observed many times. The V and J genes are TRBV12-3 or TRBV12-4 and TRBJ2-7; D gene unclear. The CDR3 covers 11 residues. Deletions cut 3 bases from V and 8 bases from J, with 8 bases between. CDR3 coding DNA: TGTGCCAGCAGTTTTATGGCACAGCAGTACTTC. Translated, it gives CASSFMAQQYF.